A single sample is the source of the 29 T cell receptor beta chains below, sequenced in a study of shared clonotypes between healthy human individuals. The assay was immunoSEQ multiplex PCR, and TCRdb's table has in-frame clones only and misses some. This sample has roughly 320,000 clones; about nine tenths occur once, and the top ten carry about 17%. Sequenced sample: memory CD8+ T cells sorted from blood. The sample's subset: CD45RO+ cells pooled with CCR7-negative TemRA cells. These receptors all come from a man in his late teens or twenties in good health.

As DNA, the CDR3 is TGTGCCAGCAGTGAAATAGTGGCAGGGTTTGACACCGGGGAGCTGTTTTTT. Amino acids: CASSEIVAGFDTGELFF. The genes are TRBV25-1 and TRBJ2-2; possibly TRBD1 for D (5 bases). Germline V lookup: CDR1 MGHDK, CDR2 SYGVNS. The CDR3 has 17 amino acids. Trimming took off 2 bases at V and 3 bases at J, with 16 bases between the two ends.

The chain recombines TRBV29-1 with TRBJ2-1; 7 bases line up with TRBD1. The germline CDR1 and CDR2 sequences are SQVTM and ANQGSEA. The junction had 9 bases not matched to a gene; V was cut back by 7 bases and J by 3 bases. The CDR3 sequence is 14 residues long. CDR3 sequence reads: CSALDRSDYNEQFF. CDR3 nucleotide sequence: TGCAGCGCTCTGGACAGGAGTGACTACAATGAGCAGTTCTTC.

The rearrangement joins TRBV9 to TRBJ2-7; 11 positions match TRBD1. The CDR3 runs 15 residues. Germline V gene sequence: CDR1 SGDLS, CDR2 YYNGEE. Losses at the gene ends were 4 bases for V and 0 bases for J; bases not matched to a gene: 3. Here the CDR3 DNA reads TGTGCCAGCAGCCACGGACAGGGGGCCTCCTACGAGCAGTACTTC. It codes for CASSHGQGASYEQYF.

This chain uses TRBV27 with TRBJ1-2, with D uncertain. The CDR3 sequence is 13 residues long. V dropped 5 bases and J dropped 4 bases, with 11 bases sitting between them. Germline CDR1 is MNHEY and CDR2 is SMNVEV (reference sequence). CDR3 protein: CASSLGRAYGYTF. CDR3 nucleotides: TGTGCCAGCAGTCTCGGACGAGCCTATGGCTACACCTTC.

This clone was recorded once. This CDR3 is CASSEFRTGYPEQYF. CDR3 sequence (DNA): TGCGCCAGCAGTGAGTTCAGGACAGGGTATCCCGAGCAGTACTTC. The V and J genes are TRBV10-1 and TRBJ2-7, with 8 bases matching TRBD1. Germline trimming cut 1 base from V and 6 bases from J; bases unmatched to any gene: 8. CDR3 length: 15 residues. The germline V gene has CDR1 WNHNN and CDR2 SYGVQD (reference sequence).

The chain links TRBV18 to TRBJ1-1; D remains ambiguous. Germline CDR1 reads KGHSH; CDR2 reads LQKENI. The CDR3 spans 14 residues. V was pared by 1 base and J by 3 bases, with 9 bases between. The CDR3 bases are TGTGCCAGCTCACCACTCGAGGGTGACACTGAAGCTTTCTTT. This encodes CASSPLEGDTEAFF.

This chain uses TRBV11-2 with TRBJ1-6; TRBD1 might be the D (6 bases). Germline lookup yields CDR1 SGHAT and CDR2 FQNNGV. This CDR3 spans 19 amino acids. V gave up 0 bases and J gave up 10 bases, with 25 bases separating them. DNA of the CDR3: TGTGCCAGCAGCTTAGAAGGGGACGGACGGGCCGGGGGCAAATCACCCCTCCACTTT. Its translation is CASSLEGDGRAGGKSPLHF.

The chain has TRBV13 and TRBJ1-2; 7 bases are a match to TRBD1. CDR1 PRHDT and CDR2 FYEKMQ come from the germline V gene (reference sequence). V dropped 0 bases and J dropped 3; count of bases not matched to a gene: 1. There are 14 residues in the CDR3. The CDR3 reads CASSLGDRDYGYTF. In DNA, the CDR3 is TGTGCCAGCAGCTTAGGAGACAGGGACTATGGCTACACCTTC.

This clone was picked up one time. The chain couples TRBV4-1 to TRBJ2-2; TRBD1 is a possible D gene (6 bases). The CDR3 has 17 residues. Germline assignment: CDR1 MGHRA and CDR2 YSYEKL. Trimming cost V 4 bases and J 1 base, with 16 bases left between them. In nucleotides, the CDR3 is TGCGCCAGCAGCCGCGTACAGGGAGCGTTGAACACCGGGGAGCTGTTTTTT. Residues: CASSRVQGALNTGELFF.

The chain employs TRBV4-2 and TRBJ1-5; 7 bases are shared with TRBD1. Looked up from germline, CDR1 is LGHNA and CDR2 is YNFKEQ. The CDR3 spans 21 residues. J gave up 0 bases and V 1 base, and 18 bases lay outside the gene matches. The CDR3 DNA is TGTGCCAGCAGCCAAGTTGGGGGCCGGACAGGCCTGAAATATAGCAATCAGCCCCAGCATTTT. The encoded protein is CASSQVGGRTGLKYSNQPQHF.

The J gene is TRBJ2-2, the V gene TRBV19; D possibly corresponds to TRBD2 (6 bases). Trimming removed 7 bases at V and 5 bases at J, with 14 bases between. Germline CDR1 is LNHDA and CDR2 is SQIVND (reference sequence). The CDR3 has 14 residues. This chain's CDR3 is CASNPAGGTGELFF. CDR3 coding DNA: TGTGCCAGTAATCCAGCGGGTGGGACCGGGGAGCTGTTTTTT.

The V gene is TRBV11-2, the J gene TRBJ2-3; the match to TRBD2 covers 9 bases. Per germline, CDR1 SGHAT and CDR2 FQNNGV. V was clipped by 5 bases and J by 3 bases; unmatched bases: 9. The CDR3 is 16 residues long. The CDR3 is CASSPYPSGKTDTQYF. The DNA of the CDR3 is TGTGCCAGCAGCCCTTACCCTAGCGGGAAAACAGATACGCAGTATTTT. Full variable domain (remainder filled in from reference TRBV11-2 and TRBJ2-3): EAGVAQSPRYKIIEKRQSVAFWCNPISGHATLYWYQQILGQGPKLLIQFQNNGVVDDSQLPKDRFSAERLKGVDSTLKIQPAKLEDSAVYLCASSPYPSGKTDTQYFGPGTRLTVL.

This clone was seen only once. The CDR3 DNA reads TGTGCCAGCCTTTCTATTGACTTTTCCTATGGCTACACCTTC. Its translation is CASLSIDFSYGYTF. This chain uses TRBV7-9 with TRBJ1-2; no clear D gene. Trimming pared 8 bases from V and 4 bases from J, leaving 17 bases between. The CDR3 runs to 14 residues. Germline assignment: CDR1 SEHNR and CDR2 FQNEAQ (reference sequence).

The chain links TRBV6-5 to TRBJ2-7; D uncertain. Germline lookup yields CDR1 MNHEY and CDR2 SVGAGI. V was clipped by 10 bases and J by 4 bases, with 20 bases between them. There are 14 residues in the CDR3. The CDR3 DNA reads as TGTGCCACTTACGGGTTCGACACCCAATACGAGCAGTACTTC. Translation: CATYGFDTQYEQYF.

The CDR3 sequence: CASSHPIVTYEQYF. As DNA, the CDR3 is TGCGCCAGCAGCCACCCTATAGTCACCTACGAGCAGTACTTC. The genes are TRBV4-1 and TRBJ2-7; D ambiguous. CDR3 length: 14 amino acids. Germline-derived CDR1 and CDR2 are MGHRA and YSYEKL. Trimming shortened V by 3 bases and J by 2 bases, and 11 bases separated the two germline ends.

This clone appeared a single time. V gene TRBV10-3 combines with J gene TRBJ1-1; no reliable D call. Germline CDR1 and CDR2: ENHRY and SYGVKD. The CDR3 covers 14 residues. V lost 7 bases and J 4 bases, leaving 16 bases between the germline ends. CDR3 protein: CAITRRHKGTEAFF. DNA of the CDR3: TGTGCCATCACCCGACGGCATAAGGGCACTGAAGCTTTCTTT.

CDR3 region: CASSVDRTSGRYNEQFF. CDR3 in DNA: TGTGCCAGCAGCGTAGACCGGACTAGCGGGAGGTACAATGAGCAGTTCTTC. The chain employs TRBV9 and TRBJ2-1, with 14 bases matching TRBD2. CDR3 length equals 17 residues. Unmatched junction bases numbered 3, after V lost 0 bases and J lost 4 bases. CDR1 is SGDLS, CDR2 YYNGEE, per germline.

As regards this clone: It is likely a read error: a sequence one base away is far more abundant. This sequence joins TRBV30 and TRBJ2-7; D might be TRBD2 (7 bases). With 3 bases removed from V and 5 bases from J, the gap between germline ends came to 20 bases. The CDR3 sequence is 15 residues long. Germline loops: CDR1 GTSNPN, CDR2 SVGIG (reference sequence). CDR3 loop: CAWRGQGGAVDEQYF. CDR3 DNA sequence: TGTGCCTGGAGGGGCCAAGGGGGGGCCGTTGACGAGCAGTACTTC.

The CDR3 DNA sequence: TGTGCCAGCAGCTTGATTGGGGTGGAAGCTTTCTTT. This encodes CASSLIGVEAFF. This sequence joins TRBV5-4 and TRBJ1-1; D is unclear. The V end was cut by 1 base, the J end by 8 bases, with 9 bases between. The CDR3 sequence is 12 residues long. From germline, CDR1 is SGHNT and CDR2 YYREEE (reference sequence).

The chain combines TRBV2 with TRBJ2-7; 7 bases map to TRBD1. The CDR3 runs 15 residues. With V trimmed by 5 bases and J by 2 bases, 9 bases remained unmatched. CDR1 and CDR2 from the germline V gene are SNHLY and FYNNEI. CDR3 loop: CASSREGTATYEQYF. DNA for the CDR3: TGTGCCAGCAGTCGAGAAGGGACAGCTACCTACGAGCAGTACTTC.

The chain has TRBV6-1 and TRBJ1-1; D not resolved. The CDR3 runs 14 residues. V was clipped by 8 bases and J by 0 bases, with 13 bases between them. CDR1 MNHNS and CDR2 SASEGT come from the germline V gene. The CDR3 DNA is TGTGCCAGCGCCCTAGGTGGGGTGAACACTGAAGCTTTCTTT. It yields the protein CASALGGVNTEAFF.

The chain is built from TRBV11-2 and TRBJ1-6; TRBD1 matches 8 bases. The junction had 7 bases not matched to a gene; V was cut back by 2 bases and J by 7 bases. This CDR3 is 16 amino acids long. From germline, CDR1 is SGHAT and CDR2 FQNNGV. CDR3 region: CASSLWGTGDNSPLHF. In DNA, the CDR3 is TGTGCCAGCAGCTTATGGGGGACAGGTGACAATTCACCCCTCCACTTT.

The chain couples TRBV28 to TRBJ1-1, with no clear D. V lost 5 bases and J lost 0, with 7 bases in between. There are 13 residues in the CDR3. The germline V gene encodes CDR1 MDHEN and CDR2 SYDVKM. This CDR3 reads CASSPRMNTEAFF. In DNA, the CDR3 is TGTGCCAGCAGTCCTAGGATGAACACTGAAGCTTTCTTT. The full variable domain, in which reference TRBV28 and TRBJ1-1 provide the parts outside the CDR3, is DVKVTQSSRYLVKRTGEKVFLECVQDMDHENMFWYRQDPGLGLRLIYFSYDVKMKEKGDIPEGYSVSREKKERFSLILESASTNQTSMYLCASSPRMNTEAFFGQGTRLTVV.

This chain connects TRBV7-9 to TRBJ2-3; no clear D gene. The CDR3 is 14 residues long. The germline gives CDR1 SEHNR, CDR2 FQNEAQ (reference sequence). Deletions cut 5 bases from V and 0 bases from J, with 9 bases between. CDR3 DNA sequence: TGTGCCAGCAGCCCTCCGGACAGCACAGATACGCAGTATTTT. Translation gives CASSPPDSTDTQYF.

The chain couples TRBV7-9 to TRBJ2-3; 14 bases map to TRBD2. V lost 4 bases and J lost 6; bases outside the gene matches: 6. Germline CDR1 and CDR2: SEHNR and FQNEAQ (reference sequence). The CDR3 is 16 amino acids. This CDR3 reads CASSSGTSGSTDTQYF. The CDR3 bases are TGTGCCAGCAGCTCAGGGACTAGCGGGAGTACGGATACGCAGTATTTT.

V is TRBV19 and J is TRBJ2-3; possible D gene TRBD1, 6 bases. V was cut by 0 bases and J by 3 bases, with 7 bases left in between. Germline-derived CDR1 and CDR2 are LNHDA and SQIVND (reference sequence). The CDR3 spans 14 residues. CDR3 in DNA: TGTGCCAGTAGTATAGATGGGACAACAGATACGCAGTATTTT. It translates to CASSIDGTTDTQYF.

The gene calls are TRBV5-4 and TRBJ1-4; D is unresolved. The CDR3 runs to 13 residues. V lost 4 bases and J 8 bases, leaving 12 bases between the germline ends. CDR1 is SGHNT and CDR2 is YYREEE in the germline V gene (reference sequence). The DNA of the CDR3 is TGTGCCAGCAGCCTCCCAGGCTCCGAAAAACTGTTTTTT. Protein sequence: CASSLPGSEKLFF.

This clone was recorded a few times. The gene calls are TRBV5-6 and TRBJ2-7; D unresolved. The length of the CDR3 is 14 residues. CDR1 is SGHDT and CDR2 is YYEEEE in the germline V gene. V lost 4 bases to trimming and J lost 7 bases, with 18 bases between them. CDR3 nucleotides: TGTGCCAGCAGCCCTCCGGCGGCCCCATTGGAGCAGTACTTC. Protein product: CASSPPAAPLEQYF.

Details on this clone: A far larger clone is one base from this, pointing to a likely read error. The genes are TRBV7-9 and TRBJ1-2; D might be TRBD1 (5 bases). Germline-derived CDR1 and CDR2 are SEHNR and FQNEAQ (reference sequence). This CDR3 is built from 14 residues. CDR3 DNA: TGTGCCAGCGGGGGACGAAGAGCTAACTATGGCCACACCTTC. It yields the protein CASGGRRANYGHTF.